A single TCR beta chain is shown here with its context. Its antigen is as yet unknown. Trimming took 2 bases from V and 4 from J, leaving 6 bases between them. Germline CDR1 and CDR2: LNHDA and SQIVND (reference sequence). CDR3 length equals 14 residues. The entry originates in a study of T cell responses to AZD1222 COVID-19 vaccine. Overall study context: The study pooled second doses at about 4 or about 12 weeks. Findings and caveats of the study: Females made up more of the donors, who were largely white British, and clonal diversity may have come out too low. Vaccine-associated CD4 TCRs ranged over spike, dominating at 160-218 and 743-854. Close to half of all spike-specific TCRs reportedly target regions of the variants that are unmutated.

Method: immunoSEQ multiplex PCR; TCRdb's copy keeps in-frame clones and lacks some. Here the sample spans some 99,000 clones, around nine tenths being singletons. The TCR comes from an adult in good health. The rearrangement joins TRBV19 to TRBJ1-6, with a weak D call TRBD1 (6 bases). The sequencing used peripheral blood, collected on day 0 of AZD1222 vaccination. CDR3: CASSIRGYNSPLHF. CDR3 DNA sequence: TGTGCCAGTAGTATAAGGGGGTATAATTCACCCCTCCACTTT.